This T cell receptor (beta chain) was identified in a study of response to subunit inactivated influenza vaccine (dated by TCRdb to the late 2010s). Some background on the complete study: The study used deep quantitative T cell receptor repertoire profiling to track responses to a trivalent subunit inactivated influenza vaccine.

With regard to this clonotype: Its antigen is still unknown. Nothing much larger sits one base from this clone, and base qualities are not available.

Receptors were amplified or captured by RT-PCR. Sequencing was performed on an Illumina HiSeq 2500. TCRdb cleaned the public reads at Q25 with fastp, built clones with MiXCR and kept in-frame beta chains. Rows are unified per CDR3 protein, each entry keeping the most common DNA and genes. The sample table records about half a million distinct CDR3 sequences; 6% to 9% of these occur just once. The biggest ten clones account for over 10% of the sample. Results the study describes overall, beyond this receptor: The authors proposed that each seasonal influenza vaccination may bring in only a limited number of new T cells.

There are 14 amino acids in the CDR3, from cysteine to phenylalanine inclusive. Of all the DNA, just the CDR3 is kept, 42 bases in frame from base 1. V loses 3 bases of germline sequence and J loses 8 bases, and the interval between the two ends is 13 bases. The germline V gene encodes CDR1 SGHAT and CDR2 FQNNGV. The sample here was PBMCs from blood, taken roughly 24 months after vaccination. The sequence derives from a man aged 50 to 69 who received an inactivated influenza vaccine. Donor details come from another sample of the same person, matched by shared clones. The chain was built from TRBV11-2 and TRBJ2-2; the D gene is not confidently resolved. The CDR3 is CASSLKVTRGELFF. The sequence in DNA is TGTGCCAGCAGCTTGAAGGTTACGCGAGGGGAGCTGTTTTTT.